These 28 T cell receptor beta chains share one sample of origin, sequenced in a study of shared clonotypes between healthy human individuals. Sequencing was performed with immunoSEQ multiplex PCR; in TCRdb, only in-frame clones are kept and a portion is missing. This table holds under 1,100,000 clones, roughly 70% found once. The sample was memory CD4+ T cells sorted from blood. Subset of the sample: CD45RA-negative fraction. Receptor source: a man aged 18-30 years in good health.

The gene calls are TRBV5-6 and TRBJ1-2; 7 bases match TRBD1. The CDR3 has 13 residues. Germline V gene lookup returns CDR1 SGHDT and CDR2 YYEEEE. Germline trimming cut 2 bases from V and 4 bases from J; bases unmatched to any gene: 2. As DNA, the CDR3 is TGTGCCAGCAGCTTTGAGGGGGCCTATGGCTACACCTTC. This encodes CASSFEGAYGYTF.

The rearrangement links TRBV2 to TRBJ2-2, with 8 positions matching TRBD2. V shed 4 bases, J shed 2 bases, and the junction held 3 bases outside the gene matches. The CDR3 is 15 amino acids. Per the germline V gene, CDR1 is SNHLY and CDR2 is FYNNEI. The CDR3: CASSGSGTNTGELFF. The CDR3 DNA sequence: TGTGCCAGCAGTGGTAGCGGGACCAACACCGGGGAGCTGTTTTTT.

The chain recombines TRBV28 with TRBJ2-3; D might be TRBD2 (5 bases). Germline lookup yields CDR1 MDHEN and CDR2 SYDVKM. This CDR3 has 14 residues. The V and J ends lost 2 bases and 4 bases respectively, with 10 bases between them. CDR3 coding DNA: TGTGCCAGCAGTTTAAGAGGGCCGTCAGATACGCAGTATTTT. Amino acids: CASSLRGPSDTQYF.

This clone showed up just once. This chain connects TRBV6-1 to TRBJ2-7, with 7 bases identical to TRBD1. CDR1 MNHNS and CDR2 SASEGT come from the germline V gene. V gave up 6 bases and J gave up 1 base; unmatched junction bases: 6. The CDR3 is 14 residues long. CDR3 nucleotides: TGTGCCAGCAGGAGGGACAGTCCATCCTACGAGCAGTACTTC. It codes for CASRRDSPSYEQYF.

This chain uses TRBV19 with TRBJ1-5; D not resolved. Deletions cut 3 bases from V and 5 bases from J, with 11 bases between. From germline, CDR1 is LNHDA and CDR2 SQIVND (reference sequence). The CDR3 sequence is 14 residues long. For the CDR3, the DNA is TGTGCCAGTAGTATTCCAAGTGCGTATCAGCCCCAGCATTTT. This sequence encodes CASSIPSAYQPQHF.

This chain links TRBV5-1 with TRBJ1-3; TRBD1 is a possible D gene (5 bases). Germline values: CDR1 SGHRS, CDR2 YFSETQ. The CDR3 has 17 amino acids. V was cut by 4 bases and J by 1 base, with 18 bases left in between. CDR3: CASSHTSPGKSGNTIYF. The CDR3, as DNA: TGCGCCAGCAGCCATACCTCTCCAGGGAAGTCTGGAAACACCATATATTTT. Supplemented by reference TRBV5-1 and TRBJ1-3, the full variable domain reads KAGVTQTPRYLIKTRGQQVTLSCSPISGHRSVSWYQQTPGQGLQFLFEYFSETQRNKGNFPGRFSGRQFSNSRSEMNVSTLELGDSALYLCASSHTSPGKSGNTIYFGEGSWLTVV.

The V call is TRBV18, the J call TRBJ2-1, with D unclear. CDR1 is KGHSH and CDR2 is LQKENI in the germline V gene. The V end lost 3 bases, the J end lost 7 bases, and 19 bases lay between the germline ends. The CDR3 is 16 residues long. The DNA of the CDR3 is TGTGCCAGCTCACCTTTGTCCACTCCGACTGATAATGAGCAGTTCTTC. The encoded protein is CASSPLSTPTDNEQFF.

This sequence joins TRBV13 and TRBJ1-1; D might be TRBD1 (6 bases). The CDR3 is made up of 15 amino acids. Germline CDR1 PRHDT, CDR2 FYEKMQ (reference sequence). V was trimmed by 2 bases and J by 3 bases, leaving 13 bases between them. CDR3 bases: TGTGCCAGCAGCTTATTTAACAGGGTCGACACTGAAGCTTTCTTT. It is translated as CASSLFNRVDTEAFF. Full variable domain (rest looked up from reference TRBV13 and TRBJ1-1): AAGVIQSPRHLIKEKRETATLKCYPIPRHDTVYWYQQGPGQDPQFLISFYEKMQSDKGSIPDRFSAQQFSDYHSELNMSSLELGDSALYFCASSLFNRVDTEAFFGQGTRLTVV.

The gene calls are TRBV27 and TRBJ1-4; 9 positions match TRBD1. The CDR3 loop spans 16 amino acids. The germline V gene encodes CDR1 MNHEY and CDR2 SMNVEV (reference sequence). The V segment lost 2 bases and the J segment 4 bases; nucleotides outside the gene matches: 5. Here the CDR3 reads CASSLGTGWGNEKLFF. The CDR3 DNA reads as TGTGCCAGCAGTTTAGGGACAGGGTGGGGTAATGAAAAACTGTTTTTT.

The chain couples TRBV4-3 to TRBJ1-5, with D unresolved. The CDR3 is 14 amino acids. Looked up from germline, CDR1 is LGHNA and CDR2 is YSLEER. The germline V and J ends were trimmed by 0 bases and 9 bases, with 12 bases remaining between them. CDR3 sequence: CASSQDPGRGPQHF. DNA for the CDR3: TGCGCCAGCAGCCAAGATCCGGGGAGAGGGCCCCAGCATTTT.

Only one count was recorded for this clone. The chain links TRBV18 to TRBJ1-4; TRBD1 might be the D (5 bases). Germline V gene data show CDR1 as KGHSH and CDR2 as LQKENI. This CDR3 spans 17 amino acids. Trimming stripped 3 bases from V and 4 bases from J, with 18 bases between. CDR3 region: CASSPNRLTGDNEKLFF. The CDR3 DNA sequence: TGTGCCAGCTCACCTAACCGCCTTACGGGGGATAATGAAAAACTGTTTTTT.

The chain joins TRBV2 to TRBJ2-3; TRBD2 matches 8 bases. V was clipped by 2 bases and J by 1 base; unmatched bases: 5. The germline CDR1 and CDR2 sequences are SNHLY and FYNNEI. This CDR3 spans 16 amino acids. The CDR3 sequence is CASSELSGGRTDTQYF. The CDR3 nucleotides read TGTGCCAGCAGTGAACTGAGCGGGGGACGCACAGATACGCAGTATTTT.

The V and J genes are TRBV28 and TRBJ2-5, with 9 bases identical to TRBD2. This CDR3 is built from 16 residues. V lost 2 bases to trimming and J lost 5 bases; unmatched junction nucleotides: 9. Germline-derived CDR1 and CDR2 are MDHEN and SYDVKM. The CDR3: CASSLPAGGRSETQYF. CDR3 nucleotide sequence: TGTGCCAGCAGTTTACCAGCGGGGGGAAGAAGTGAGACCCAGTACTTC.

This clone was observed once. The chain has TRBV28 and TRBJ2-3; the D gene is possibly TRBD1 (7 bases). Germline-derived CDR1 and CDR2 are MDHEN and SYDVKM. This CDR3 has 13 amino acids. The V end was cut by 6 bases, the J end by 3 bases, with 10 bases between. CDR3 bases: TGTGCCAGCAGCCAGGGGGGAACAGATACGCAGTATTTT. Translation gives CASSQGGTDTQYF.

This chain connects TRBV19 to TRBJ2-5; the match to TRBD1 covers 7 bases. The CDR3 is made up of 12 amino acids. Germline trimming cut 2 bases from V and 9 bases from J; bases unmatched to any gene: 3. Germline V gene data show CDR1 as LNHDA and CDR2 as SQIVND (reference sequence). The CDR3 reads CASSINRGSQYF. The DNA for the CDR3 is TGTGCCAGTAGTATAAACAGGGGATCCCAGTACTTC.

This CDR3 reads CASSSGARGLIGPQHF. CDR3 DNA sequence: TGTGCCAGCAGCTCGGGGGCACGGGGCCTGATTGGGCCCCAGCATTTT. The J gene is TRBJ1-5, the V gene TRBV5-6; possible D gene TRBD1, 6 bases. V gave up 3 bases and J gave up 9 bases, with 22 bases separating them. The CDR3 totals 16 residues. The germline CDR1 and CDR2 sequences are SGHDT and YYEEEE.

This sequence joins TRBV6-5 and TRBJ1-1; 7 positions match TRBD1. The CDR3 extends over 15 amino acids. V lost 3 bases to trimming and J lost 4 bases; unmatched junction nucleotides: 8. Germline V gives CDR1 MNHEY, CDR2 SVGAGI. The CDR3 DNA follows: TGTGCCAGCAGTTATAGGGAGGGGGCTACCACTGAAGCTTTCTTT. Its protein product is CASSYREGATTEAFF.

The V and J genes are TRBV16 and TRBJ1-4; D gene uncertain. Trimming removed 4 bases at V and 5 bases at J, with 11 bases between. CDR1 and CDR2 (germline): KGHSY, FQNENV. This CDR3 comprises 14 residues. In DNA form, the CDR3 reads TGTGCCAGCAGCCCCCGACGGTCAAATGAAAAACTGTTTTTT. It codes for CASSPRRSNEKLFF.

The V gene is TRBV15, the J gene TRBJ2-3, with 9 positions matching TRBD2. CDR1 and CDR2 (germline): LNHNV, YYDKDF (reference sequence). Losses at the gene ends were 0 bases for V and 0 bases for J; bases not matched to a gene: 4. CDR3 size: 17 residues. CDR3 sequence: CATSREIAGASTDTQYF. The CDR3 DNA sequence: TGTGCCACCAGCAGAGAAATAGCGGGGGCTAGCACAGATACGCAGTATTTT.

The rearrangement uses TRBV6-6 and TRBJ2-7; TRBD1 matches at 10 bases. V shed 2 bases and J 2 bases; nucleotides not matched to a gene: 6. The CDR3 is made up of 16 amino acids. Germline V lookup: CDR1 MNHNY, CDR2 SVGAGI (reference sequence). DNA for the CDR3: TGTGCCAGCAGTTACACAACCGGGACAGGGGCCTACGAGCAGTACTTC. It yields the protein CASSYTTGTGAYEQYF.

With respect to this clone: Other DNA sequences in the sample encode the same CDR3. The chain has TRBV5-1 and TRBJ1-3; no firm D call. Germline CDR1 reads SGHRS; CDR2 reads YFSETQ. This CDR3 spans 14 amino acids. Trimming removed 5 bases from V and 0 bases from J, with 9 bases in between. The CDR3 bases are TGCGCCAGCAGTCTCGGCTACTCTGGAAACACCATATATTTT. Its translation is CASSLGYSGNTIYF.

Remarks on this clone: Other DNA sequences within the sample encode an identical CDR3. The rearrangement joins TRBV9 to TRBJ1-3; D uncertain. Deletions cut 2 bases from V and 0 bases from J, with 9 bases between. CDR1 and CDR2 (germline): SGDLS, YYNGEE. The CDR3 sequence is 15 residues long. This chain's CDR3 is CASSVSGISGNTIYF. CDR3 DNA: TGTGCCAGCAGCGTCTCGGGGATCTCTGGAAACACCATATATTTT.

Remarks on this clone: The same CDR3 also results from other DNA sequences found in this sample. The chain recombines TRBV9 with TRBJ1-5; the D is unclear. This CDR3 region has 14 residues. Deletions cut 1 base from V and 0 bases from J, with 5 bases between. From germline, CDR1 is SGDLS and CDR2 YYNGEE. CDR3: CASSVSPSNQPQHF. The DNA of the CDR3 is TGTGCCAGCAGCGTAAGTCCTAGCAATCAGCCCCAGCATTTT. The variable domain in full, with the rest retrieved from reference TRBV9 and TRBJ1-5, is DSGVTQTPKHLITATGQRVTLRCSPRSGDLSVYWYQQSLDQGLQFLIQYYNGEERAKGNILERFSAQQFPDLHSELNLSSLELGDSALYFCASSVSPSNQPQHFGDGTRLSIL.

This chain links TRBV6-5 with TRBJ2-1, with 8 bases aligning to TRBD1. Germline loops: CDR1 MNHEY, CDR2 SVGAGI. The J segment lost 4 bases and the V segment lost 6 bases, leaving 8 bases of the junction unmatched. The CDR3 totals 15 residues. CDR3 nucleotide sequence: TGTGCCAGCAGAGCTGGACAGGGACCTTACAATGAGCAGTTCTTC. Its translation is CASRAGQGPYNEQFF.

This sequence joins TRBV5-6 and TRBJ2-7; TRBD1 agrees at 10 bases. Germline V gene sequence: CDR1 SGHDT, CDR2 YYEEEE. CDR3 length: 15 residues. Losses at the gene ends were 2 bases for V and 4 bases for J; bases not matched to a gene: 6. The CDR3 loop reads CASSLSGTGVYEQYF. The CDR3 DNA reads TGTGCCAGCAGCTTATCCGGGACAGGGGTATACGAGCAGTACTTC.

This chain uses TRBV29-1 with TRBJ2-3; D tentatively fits TRBD1 or TRBD2 (6 bases each). Germline CDR1 SQVTM, CDR2 ANQGSEA. Trimming stripped 6 bases from V and 4 bases from J, with 20 bases between. The CDR3 runs 15 residues. The CDR3 loop reads CSVAPWTGAADTQYF. Written as DNA, the CDR3 is TGCAGCGTCGCCCCGTGGACGGGGGCAGCAGATACGCAGTATTTT.

This clone was seen more than once but under ten times. J is TRBJ1-5 and V is TRBV30, with D hard to call. The CDR3 has 14 amino acids. Trimming took off 1 base at V and 1 base at J, with 8 bases between the two ends. Germline V lookup: CDR1 GTSNPN, CDR2 SVGIG (reference sequence). In nucleotides, the CDR3 is TGTGCCTGGAGTGAGACCAGAAGCAATCAGCCCCAGCATTTT. It codes for CAWSETRSNQPQHF.

This clone showed up just once. Other DNA sequences within the sample encode an identical CDR3. The chain has TRBV5-6 and TRBJ1-2; D gene ambiguous. The germline gives CDR1 SGHDT, CDR2 YYEEEE. Deletions cut 4 bases from V and 2 bases from J, with 9 bases between. The CDR3 runs 13 residues. Here the CDR3 DNA reads TGTGCCAGCAGCCCTGGGTTGAACTATGGCTACACCTTC. Encoded protein: CASSPGLNYGYTF. The full variable domain, completed using reference TRBV5-6 and TRBJ1-2, is DAGVTQSPTHLIKTRGQQVTLRCSPKSGHDTVSWYQQALGQGPQFIFQYYEEEERQRGNFPDRFSGHQFPNYSSELNVNALLLGDSALYLCASSPGLNYGYTFGSGTRLTVV.